Listed below are T cell receptor beta chains from one sample, sequenced in a study of shared clonotypes between healthy human individuals. Produced via immunoSEQ multiplex PCR; TCRdb's table is partial and in-frame only. This table has hundreds of thousands of clones, around 96% appearing once. Material: naive CD8+ T cells sorted from blood. The receptors stem from a woman under 40 in good health. The CDR3 runs from the conserved cysteine through the conserved F or W. Fields, in order: V gene, J gene, D gene, clone size, CDR3 protein, CDR3 DNA. D genes are given only for firm matches. Not all rows give a size; the values are once, few, many and, for expanded clones, a class.

TRBV7-8	TRBJ2-7	-	-	CASSLNEGTFGEQYF	TGTGCCAGCAGCTTAAATGAAGGGACCTTCGGCGAGCAGTACTTC
TRBV5-1	TRBJ2-7	-	-	CASSLGDVGWAEQYF	TGCGCCAGCAGCTTGGGGGATGTAGGGTGGGCCGAGCAGTACTTC
TRBV6-1	TRBJ1-5	-	once	CASTNGFGQPQHF	TGTGCCAGCACCAACGGGTTCGGTCAGCCCCAGCATTTT
TRBV7-9	TRBJ2-7	-	once	CASSAGSSYEQYF	TGTGCCAGCAGTGCCGGTAGCTCCTACGAGCAGTACTTC
TRBV6-6	TRBJ2-7	TRBD1	-	CASSPDRGYEQYF	TGTGCCAGCAGTCCCGACAGGGGCTACGAGCAGTACTTC
TRBV6-1	TRBJ2-5	-	-	CASSEVGYETQYF	TGTGCCAGCAGTGAAGTGGGGTACGAGACCCAGTACTTC
TRBV29-1	TRBJ2-7	-	once	CSVERDTSYEQYF	TGCAGCGTTGAACGGGACACATCCTACGAGCAGTACTTC
TRBV28	TRBJ2-7	TRBD2	-	CASSSLAGGYEQYF	TGTGCCAGCAGTTCGTTAGCGGGAGGATACGAGCAGTACTTC
TRBV11-2	TRBJ2-7	TRBD2	-	CASRTSGMSYEQYF	TGTGCCAGCAGGACTAGCGGGATGTCCTACGAGCAGTACTTC
TRBV11-2	TRBJ1-1	TRBD1	-	CASSLWWTGMNTEAFF	TGTGCCAGCAGCTTATGGTGGACAGGAATGAACACTGAAGCTTTCTTT
TRBV19	TRBJ2-1	TRBD2	-	CASSIRRLAEENEQFF	TGTGCCAGTAGTATTAGGAGGCTAGCGGAAGAAAATGAGCAGTTCTTC
TRBV6-5	TRBJ1-1	-	-	CASRAQGKNTEAFF	TGTGCCAGCAGAGCCCAGGGGAAGAACACTGAAGCTTTCTTT
TRBV11-1	TRBJ2-1	TRBD1	-	CASSARDRSHNEQFF	TGTGCCAGCAGCGCTCGGGACAGGAGTCACAATGAGCAGTTCTTC
TRBV28	TRBJ2-7	TRBD2	-	CATREREVSYEQYF	TGTGCCACCAGAGAGCGGGAGGTCTCCTACGAGCAGTACTTC
TRBV19	TRBJ2-5	TRBD1	-	CASSNPGGLETQYF	TGTGCCAGTAGCAACCCAGGGGGTCTAGAGACCCAGTACTTC
TRBV7-7	TRBJ2-7	-	-	CASSVGHYYEQYF	TGTGCCAGCAGCGTCGGACACTACTACGAGCAGTACTTC
TRBV4-1	TRBJ2-7	-	-	CASSHSVRESYEQYF	TGCGCCAGCAGCCACTCTGTCAGGGAATCCTACGAGCAGTACTTC
TRBV28	TRBJ2-6	-	-	CASSLGGAPSGANVLTF	TGTGCCAGCAGTTTAGGGGGAGCCCCCTCTGGGGCCAACGTCCTGACTTTC
TRBV29-1	TRBJ2-1	-	-	CSVDRVVDEQFF	TGCAGCGTTGATAGGGTCGTTGATGAGCAGTTCTTC
TRBV28	TRBJ2-7	-	-	CANPTARQGEQYF	TGTGCCAACCCTACAGCTAGGCAAGGGGAGCAGTACTTC
TRBV10-3	TRBJ2-3	TRBD2	-	CAISESLAGSTDTQYF	TGTGCCATCAGTGAGTCGTTAGCGGGCAGCACAGATACGCAGTATTTT
TRBV28	TRBJ2-1	-	-	CASSPSQPYNEQFF	TGTGCCAGCAGTCCGTCGCAGCCCTACAATGAGCAGTTCTTC
TRBV28	TRBJ2-7	-	-	CASSSDIYEQYF	TGTGCCAGCAGTTCCGACATCTACGAGCAGTACTTC
TRBV7-2	TRBJ2-7	-	-	CASSPGTYSSYEQYF	TGTGCCAGCAGCCCAGGGACATACAGCTCCTACGAGCAGTACTTC
TRBV28	TRBJ1-1	-	-	CASSLPHDTVNTEAFF	TGTGCCAGCAGTTTACCCCATGACACTGTGAACACTGAAGCTTTCTTT
TRBV7-2	TRBJ1-1	-	-	CASSFRTVNTEAFF	TGTGCCAGCAGCTTCAGGACAGTGAACACTGAAGCTTTCTTT
TRBV7-9	TRBJ2-5	-	-	CASSLPGGLEETQYF	TGTGCCAGCAGCTTACCTGGGGGGTTAGAAGAGACCCAGTACTTC
TRBV19	TRBJ1-5	TRBD1	-	CATGTGGQPQHF	TGTGCCACTGGGACAGGGGGTCAGCCCCAGCATTTT
TRBV6-1	TRBJ1-2	-	-	CASSERAGNPLGYTF	TGTGCCAGCAGTGAACGGGCCGGGAACCCCCTTGGCTACACCTTC
TRBV19	TRBJ2-7	TRBD2	-	CASSLPSGRREQYF	TGTGCCAGTAGTCTTCCTAGCGGGCGCAGGGAGCAGTACTTC
TRBV23-1	TRBJ1-5	-	-	CASSQSGVTSNQPQHF	TGCGCCAGCAGTCAATCGGGGGTAACGAGCAATCAGCCCCAGCATTTT
TRBV7-9	TRBJ2-7	-	many	CASSLGVGVNEQYF	TGTGCCAGCAGCTTAGGGGTCGGGGTCAACGAGCAGTACTTC
TRBV5-4	TRBJ2-3	-	-	CASSRGDTQYF	TGTGCCAGCAGCCGCGGGGATACGCAGTATTTT
TRBV5-8	TRBJ2-3	TRBD1	-	CASSLGQGAADTQYF	TGTGCCAGCAGCTTGGGACAGGGGGCGGCAGATACGCAGTATTTT
TRBV5-8	TRBJ2-7	TRBD2	-	CASSSTLAGVRDEQYF	TGTGCCAGCAGTTCAACGCTGGCGGGAGTCAGGGACGAGCAGTACTTC
TRBV19	TRBJ2-1	-	-	CASSMARWNEQFF	TGTGCCAGTAGTATGGCTAGGTGGAATGAGCAGTTCTTC
TRBV30	TRBJ1-1	-	-	CAWSVTPGTEAFF	TGTGCCTGGAGTGTAACTCCGGGTACTGAAGCTTTCTTT
TRBV6-5	TRBJ1-2	-	-	CASSSPGDGYTF	TGTGCCAGCAGTTCCCCCGGGGATGGCTACACCTTC
TRBV20-1	TRBJ2-7	-	few	CSARDLGEQYF	TGCAGTGCTAGAGATTTGGGCGAGCAGTACTTC
TRBV7-9	TRBJ1-4	-	-	CASSPGWGQEKLFF	TGTGCCAGCAGCCCCGGGTGGGGCCAAGAAAAACTGTTTTTT
TRBV7-9	TRBJ1-4	-	-	CASREGERNEKLFF	TGTGCCAGCCGCGAGGGTGAGAGGAATGAAAAACTGTTTTTT
TRBV19	TRBJ1-1	TRBD1	once	CASDRGEGYTEAFF	TGTGCCAGCGACAGGGGCGAGGGGTACACTGAAGCTTTCTTT
TRBV7-8	TRBJ2-7	TRBD1	-	CASSSDRAEQYF	TGTGCCAGCAGCTCGGACAGGGCTGAGCAGTACTTC
TRBV7-6	TRBJ2-7	TRBD2	-	CASSSLSSGEGYSNEQYF	TGTGCCAGCAGCTCACTTTCTAGCGGAGAGGGATATTCAAACGAGCAGTACTTC
TRBV6-1	TRBJ2-1	TRBD2	-	CASSEGTSSSDEQFF	TGTGCCAGCAGTGAAGGGACTAGCTCGTCGGATGAGCAGTTCTTC
TRBV28	TRBJ2-3	-	once	CASSSDPGLGTDTQYF	TGTGCCAGCAGCTCCGACCCAGGGCTCGGCACAGATACGCAGTATTTT
TRBV4-1	TRBJ2-7	TRBD1	-	CASSQKPPGTEDYEQYF	TGCGCCAGCAGCCAAAAACCTCCCGGGACAGAAGACTACGAGCAGTACTTC
TRBV28	TRBJ2-7	-	-	CASSLLGERSYEQYF	TGTGCCAGCAGTTTATTGGGGGAGCGCTCCTACGAGCAGTACTTC
TRBV28	TRBJ2-1	-	-	CASSLAGERDEQFF	TGTGCCAGCAGTTTGGCAGGGGAACGGGATGAGCAGTTCTTC
TRBV20-1	TRBJ2-1	-	few	CSARVNEQFF	TGCAGTGCTAGAGTCAATGAGCAGTTCTTC
TRBV6-5	TRBJ1-1	-	-	CASSSYTEAFF	TGTGCCAGCTCGTCGTACACTGAAGCTTTCTTT
TRBV7-9	TRBJ1-4	-	-	CASSRGTVNEKLFF	TGTGCCAGCAGCCGAGGGACGGTCAATGAAAAACTGTTTTTT
TRBV10-3	TRBJ2-7	TRBD2	-	CASKLAGGPPKTYEQYF	TGTGCCAGTAAACTAGCGGGAGGGCCTCCGAAGACCTACGAGCAGTACTTC
TRBV6-5	TRBJ1-2	-	-	CASSYFSGSYGYTF	TGTGCCAGCAGTTACTTTTCGGGAAGCTATGGCTACACCTTC
TRBV12-5	TRBJ1-1	-	-	CASGDLGTEAFF	TGTGCTAGTGGTGACTTGGGGACTGAAGCTTTCTTT
TRBV4-1	TRBJ1-3	TRBD1	-	CASSQSGQLGNTIYF	TGCGCCAGCAGCCAATCGGGACAGCTTGGAAACACCATATATTTT
TRBV2	TRBJ2-1	TRBD2	once	CASRETRTSANNEQFF	TGTGCCAGCAGGGAAACTCGGACTAGCGCAAACAATGAGCAGTTCTTC
TRBV4-1	TRBJ1-4	TRBD1	-	CASSQLTDRVANEKLFF	TGCGCCAGCAGCCAACTAACGGACAGGGTGGCTAATGAAAAACTGTTTTTT
TRBV4-1	TRBJ2-7	-	-	CASSQGSKYEQYF	TGCGCCAGCAGCCAAGGGTCAAAATACGAGCAGTACTTC
TRBV4-1	TRBJ2-7	TRBD1	-	CASSQAPGQGNEQYF	TGCGCCAGCAGCCAAGCACCGGGACAGGGTAACGAGCAGTACTTC